This T cell receptor beta chain is drawn from a study of molecular identifiers for immune sequencing clone quantification. This clonotype was picked up a small number of times. The antigen remains unidentified. Making the bulk TCR libraries relied on previously described methods and listed TCR primers. TCRdb redid the calling of the PCR reads with MiXCR, one entry per CDR3 protein. The sample lists more than 300,000 distinct CDR3 sequences; about 20% were seen once. General study findings and limits: Jurkat TCR RNA spiked in from one cell (amid some 1 million naive cells) was reportedly detectable.

A CD8+CD4-CCR7+CD45RA+ gate was used to sort naive CD8 T cells. The V gene end was trimmed by 0 bases and the J gene end by 5 bases; junction bases not matched to a gene: 7. This CDR3 contains 15 residues. Looked up from germline, CDR1 is DFQATT and CDR2 is SNEGSKA (reference sequence). Material for sequencing was naive CD8+ T cells from blood, with Jurkat cell RNA spiked in. Subset noted: FACS-sorted CD8+CD4-CCR7+CD45RA+ naive T cells. The chain joins TRBV20-1 to TRBJ2-7; 10 nucleotides agree with TRBD1. The TCR sequence derives from a human donor in good health. Some libraries in this study had Jurkat cell RNA spiked in. CDR3 loop: CSARDRRTGGHEQYF. CDR3 sequence (DNA): TGCAGTGCTAGAGATCGTAGGACAGGGGGACACGAGCAGTACTTC.